This entry lists 10 T cell receptor beta chains sequenced from one sample in a study of type 1 and type 2 diabetes patients. PCR was run on genomic DNA. A primer set of 30 forward and 13 reverse primers amplified the CDR3. One entry per CDR3 protein results from TCRdb running MiXCR on the multiplex PCR reads. This table holds about 290,000 distinct CDR3 sequences, around 50% found once. Input material: peripheral blood mononuclear cells (PBMCs). Receptors originate from a man aged 18-30 years with type 2 diabetes.

The J gene is TRBJ1-1, the V gene TRBV6-6; D perhaps matches TRBD1 (6 bases). Trimming removed 0 bases at V and 0 bases at J, with 14 bases between. The V gene's germline CDR1 is MNHNY and CDR2 SVGAGI (reference sequence). The CDR3 is made up of 17 amino acids. Here the CDR3 DNA reads TGTGCCAGCAGTTACTCGAGTTTGGACAGTGTGAACACTGAAGCTTTCTTT. Residues: CASSYSSLDSVNTEAFF.

This sequence joins TRBV29-1 and TRBJ1-2; D unresolved. Germline CDR1 is SQVTM and CDR2 is ANQGSEA. The V gene lost 3 bases and the J gene lost 8 bases, with 10 bases spanning the gap. The CDR3 is 11 residues long. CDR3: CSVDGPRGYTF. In DNA, the CDR3 is TGCAGCGTTGACGGTCCGAGGGGCTACACCTTC. Full variable domain (remainder filled in from reference TRBV29-1 and TRBJ1-2): SAVISQKPSRDICQRGTSLTIQCQVDSQVTMMFWYRQQPGQSLTLIATANQGSEATYESGFVIDKFPISRPNLTFSTLTVSNMSPEDSSIYLCSVDGPRGYTFGSGTRLTVV.

The V gene is TRBV5-1, the J gene TRBJ2-1, with D hard to call. Per germline, CDR1 SGHRS and CDR2 YFSETQ. CDR3 length: 15 residues. V shed 0 bases and J shed 3 bases, with 10 bases lying between them. The CDR3 nucleotides are TGCGCCAGCAGCTTGGTAAGTCAGAGCTACAATGAGCAGTTCTTC. Translating gives CASSLVSQSYNEQFF. Variable domain in full (rest from reference TRBV5-1 and TRBJ2-1): KAGVTQTPRYLIKTRGQQVTLSCSPISGHRSVSWYQQTPGQGLQFLFEYFSETQRNKGNFPGRFSGRQFSNSRSEMNVSTLELGDSALYLCASSLVSQSYNEQFFGPGTRLTVL.

This chain joins TRBV12-3 or TRBV12-4 and TRBJ1-2; the match to TRBD1 covers 12 bases. This CDR3 contains 16 residues. Trimming took 3 bases from V and 4 from J; bases not matched to a gene: 6. In DNA, the CDR3 is TGTGCCAGCAGTTTTGGGACAGGGGGCGCAGGCTATGGCTACACCTTC. Amino acid sequence: CASSFGTGGAGYGYTF.

This clonotype was found many times. The chain joins TRBV15 to TRBJ2-7; D unresolved. The CDR3 sequence is 15 residues long. Trimming removed 1 base at V and 2 bases at J, with 12 bases between. Germline V gene lookup returns CDR1 LNHNV and CDR2 YYDKDF (reference sequence). The CDR3 here is CATSRVPGDAYEQYF. As DNA, the CDR3 is TGTGCCACCAGCAGAGTTCCTGGGGATGCCTACGAGCAGTACTTC.

This clonotype was detected a few times. This chain links TRBV24-1 with TRBJ2-1; D gene unclear. CDR3 length: 13 amino acids. Germline-derived CDR1 and CDR2 are KGHDR and SFDVKD. Trimming cost V 4 bases and J 10 bases, with 13 bases left between them. The DNA of the CDR3 is TGTGCCACCAGTGACCCGGACGAGTTGGAGCAGTTCTTC. Its translation is CATSDPDELEQFF.

The chain recombines TRBV2 with TRBJ2-3; no clear D. The germline V gene has CDR1 SNHLY and CDR2 FYNNEI. Trimming removed 2 bases from V and 2 bases from J, with 11 bases in between. This CDR3 contains 15 residues. The DNA for the CDR3 is TGTGCCAGCAGTGAATTGCCGGACCCCACAGATACGCAGTATTTT. Its translation is CASSELPDPTDTQYF.

Many counts were recorded for this clonotype. In nucleotides, the CDR3 is TGTGCCAGCAGTGAACCCGGGACAGGGAGCACTGAAGCTTTCTTT. Protein sequence: CASSEPGTGSTEAFF. The chain couples TRBV25-1 to TRBJ1-1; 9 bases are shared with TRBD1. V gave up 2 bases and J gave up 4 bases; unmatched junction bases: 5. The CDR3 length is 15 residues. Germline CDR1 is MGHDK and CDR2 is SYGVNS.

This clonotype occurred a few times. The rearrangement uses TRBV27 and TRBJ2-7; D assignment may be TRBD1 or TRBD2 (5 bases each). The CDR3 is 14 residues long. CDR1 is MNHEY and CDR2 is SMNVEV in the germline V gene (reference sequence). V was pared by 6 bases and J by 4 bases, with 16 bases between. DNA for the CDR3: TGTGCCAGCAGCCGACCCGGGACGCAATACGAGCAGTACTTC. Amino acids: CASSRPGTQYEQYF.

The J gene is TRBJ2-3, the V gene TRBV19; maybe TRBD1 (5 bases). This CDR3 spans 15 amino acids. The germline V gene encodes CDR1 LNHDA and CDR2 SQIVND (reference sequence). Trimming took off 4 bases at V and 0 bases at J, with 11 bases between the two ends. The DNA of the CDR3 is TGTGCCAGTAGTAGATGGGGCTCTAGCACAGATACGCAGTATTTT. Protein: CASSRWGSSTDTQYF.